These T cell receptor beta chains were read from a single sample in a study of T cell responses to AZD1222 COVID-19 vaccine. Sequenced by immunoSEQ multiplex PCR; TCRdb stores in-frame clones only, minus some. Of under 150,000 clones in the sample, about 91% were seen once. Here the sequenced sample was peripheral blood, taken 28 days after the second AZD1222 dose. These receptors came from an adult who received the AZD1222 COVID-19 vaccine. CDR3s include the opening cysteine and the closing phenylalanine or tryptophan. The D gene is left open where the match is weak. A clone size is listed for some rows: how often the clone was seen (once, few, many), or a class if it is expanded.

clone_size	d_call	j_call	v_call	cdr3_aa	cdr3_nt
NA	TRBD1	TRBJ2-7	TRBV11-2	CASSSRQGPYEQYF	TGTGCCAGCAGCTCCCGACAGGGCCCCTACGAGCAGTACTTC
NA	NA	TRBJ1-2	TRBV19	CASSLPGINYGYTF	TGTGCCAGTAGCCTCCCTGGGATTAACTATGGCTACACCTTC
NA	TRBD2	TRBJ2-2	TRBV18	CASGTSTAGELFF	TGTGCCAGCGGGACTAGTACGGCCGGGGAGCTGTTTTTT
once	NA	TRBJ1-2	TRBV9	CASRRQSRSYGYTF	TGTGCCAGCAGAAGACAGAGTCGGAGCTATGGCTACACCTTC
NA	TRBD1	TRBJ2-2	TRBV4-1	CASSQATTDRGGTGELFF	TGCGCCAGCAGCCAAGCCACGACGGACAGGGGTGGCACCGGGGAGCTGTTTTTT
NA	TRBD1	TRBJ1-2	TRBV19	CASSYPRTGTNYGYTF	TGTGCCAGTAGCTACCCTCGGACAGGGACTAACTATGGCTACACCTTC
once	NA	TRBJ2-7	TRBV27	CASKGGGSRSYEQYF	TGTGCCAGCAAAGGGGGAGGTTCCCGCTCCTACGAGCAGTACTTC
NA	NA	TRBJ2-5	TRBV20-1	CSAGEETQYF	TGCAGTGCCGGGGAAGAGACCCAGTACTTC
NA	NA	TRBJ1-6	TRBV27	CASGSREHSPLHF	TGTGCCAGCGGCTCACGAGAGCACTCACCCCTCCACTTT
NA	NA	TRBJ1-2	TRBV12-3/TRBV12-4	CASSPDHYGYTF	TGTGCCAGCAGTCCCGATCATTATGGCTACACCTTC
few	TRBD1	TRBJ1-3	TRBV9	CASSPGQFPGNTIYF	TGTGCCAGCAGCCCGGGACAGTTTCCTGGAAACACCATATATTTT
NA	NA	TRBJ1-4	TRBV3-1/TRBV3-2	CASSPGRLAFGEKLFF	TGTGCCAGCAGCCCCGGCCGGCTTGCCTTTGGAGAAAAACTGTTTTTT
NA	TRBD2	TRBJ2-2	TRBV11-3	CASSPGTSGQNTGELFF	TGTGCCAGCAGCCCCGGGACTAGCGGACAAAACACCGGGGAGCTGTTTTTT
NA	TRBD1	TRBJ1-2	TRBV2	CASSPEGAGGYTF	TGTGCCAGCAGCCCGGAGGGGGCTGGAGGCTACACCTTC
once	NA	TRBJ2-5	TRBV6-5	CASRPFSQVQETQYF	TGTGCCAGCAGGCCCTTCTCACAGGTACAAGAGACCCAGTACTTC
NA	TRBD2	TRBJ2-1	TRBV15	CATSRDRNGRPGMQFF	TGTGCCACCAGCAGAGATCGAAACGGGAGGCCAGGTATGCAGTTCTTC
NA	NA	TRBJ2-7	TRBV6-5	CASSFSGTNYEQYF	TGTGCCAGCAGTTTCTCCGGGACAAACTACGAGCAGTACTTC
NA	TRBD1	TRBJ1-5	TRBV19	CATSRPGQGSSNQPQHF	TGTGCCACCTCCCGACCGGGACAGGGCTCAAGCAATCAGCCCCAGCATTTT
NA	NA	TRBJ1-6	TRBV6-5	CASSPMGAFNSPLHF	TGTGCCAGCAGTCCGATGGGGGCCTTCAATTCACCCCTCCACTTT
NA	NA	TRBJ2-3	TRBV24-1	CATSGSTDTQYF	TGTGCCACCTCAGGTAGCACAGATACGCAGTATTTT
few	TRBD1	TRBJ1-1	TRBV30	CAWTTFRGGQAFF	TGTGCCTGGACCACCTTCAGGGGGGGACAAGCTTTCTTT
few	NA	TRBJ2-5	TRBV4-2	CASSQVVRGNQETQYF	TGTGCCAGCAGCCAGGTCGTTCGAGGAAACCAAGAGACCCAGTACTTC
NA	TRBD1	TRBJ1-5	TRBV19	CASRVQGDQPQHF	TGTGCCAGTAGAGTTCAGGGGGATCAGCCCCAGCATTTT
NA	NA	TRBJ1-5	TRBV19	CASSFGPGGVGQPQHF	TGTGCCAGTAGTTTTGGACCCGGGGGCGTTGGTCAGCCCCAGCATTTT
NA	NA	TRBJ1-1	TRBV29-1	CSGRQANTEAFF	TGCAGCGGAAGGCAGGCGAACACTGAAGCTTTCTTT
NA	NA	TRBJ1-1	TRBV7-8	CASSLAGGNWNTEAFF	TGTGCCAGCAGCTTAGCTGGGGGCAACTGGAACACTGAAGCTTTCTTT
NA	TRBD2	TRBJ2-3	TRBV19	CASSTASGGYDTQYF	TGTGCCAGTAGTACCGCTAGCGGGGGGTATGATACGCAGTATTTT
NA	TRBD2	TRBJ2-2	TRBV27	CASSPRPRGLAATGELFF	TGTGCCAGCAGTCCGCGACCGAGGGGACTAGCAGCGACCGGGGAGCTGTTTTTT
NA	TRBD2	TRBJ2-3	TRBV14	CASALAGADTQYF	TGTGCCAGCGCACTAGCGGGAGCAGATACGCAGTATTTT
once	TRBD1	TRBJ1-5	TRBV14	CASSPTGGNQPQHF	TGTGCCAGCAGCCCGACAGGGGGCAATCAGCCCCAGCATTTT
few	NA	TRBJ1-2	TRBV5-1	CASSPFGNGYTF	TGCGCCAGCAGCCCGTTTGGGAACGGCTACACCTTC
NA	TRBD1	TRBJ2-1	TRBV7-6	CASSLGVGTGGLNEQFF	TGTGCCAGCAGCTTAGGGGTAGGGACAGGGGGCTTGAATGAGCAGTTCTTC